This entry lists 20 T cell receptor beta chains sequenced from one sample in a study of identical twins. MiXCR, applied by TCRdb to the 5' RACE reads, yields one record per CDR3 protein. The table includes under 400,000 distinct CDR3 sequences, approximately 10% detected once. The sample comprised naive T cells sorted from blood. The source of these receptors is a woman aged 45-65 years in good health.

The sample holds many counts of this clonotype. CDR3 loop: CASSEGPRPQETQYF. CDR3 sequence (DNA): TGTGCCAGCAGTGAAGGTCCCCGCCCTCAAGAGACCCAGTACTTC. The chain has TRBV6-1 and TRBJ2-5, with D unresolved. The length of the CDR3 is 15 residues. The germline V gene has CDR1 MNHNS and CDR2 SASEGT. V lost 1 base and J lost 2, with 11 bases in between.

V usage is TRBV7-9 and J usage is TRBJ2-3; perhaps TRBD1 as D (5 bases). The CDR3 is made up of 16 amino acids. With 1 base removed from V and 2 bases from J, the gap between germline ends came to 13 bases. CDR1 is SEHNR, CDR2 FQNEAQ, per germline (reference sequence). DNA for the CDR3: TGTGCCAGCAGCTTAGGGACACTCCGATTCACAGATACGCAGTATTTT. This translates into CASSLGTLRFTDTQYF.

The genes are TRBV19 and TRBJ2-4; weak D call: TRBD2 (6 bases). The CDR3 runs to 12 residues. Germline CDR1 reads LNHDA; CDR2 reads SQIVND (reference sequence). Trimming stripped 11 bases from V and 5 bases from J, with 13 bases between. CDR3 coding DNA: TGTGCCGCGGGACGGGTACAAAACATTCAGTACTTC. It specifies CAAGRVQNIQYF.

Comments on this clonotype: A read error is possible here, since a much larger clone lies one base away. The chain combines TRBV5-1 with TRBJ2-1; the D call may be TRBD1 or TRBD2 (6 bases each). CDR3 length: 13 residues. The V gene's germline CDR1 is SGHRS and CDR2 YFSETQ. CDR3 residues: CASSLVGGGEQLF. DNA for the CDR3: TGCGCCAGCAGCTTGGTAGGGGGAGGTGAGCAGCTCTTC.

V is TRBV29-1 and J is TRBJ2-3; D is possibly TRBD2 (6 bases). The CDR3 totals 14 residues. CDR1 is SQVTM, CDR2 ANQGSEA, per germline. V lost 5 bases to trimming and J lost 2 bases, with 14 bases between them. The CDR3 nucleotides read TGCAGCGTTCGGGACTCCGGGTTCACAGATACGCAGTATTTT. It translates to CSVRDSGFTDTQYF.

Ten or more counts support this clonotype. The chain couples TRBV12-3 or TRBV12-4 to TRBJ1-4, with D maybe TRBD1 (5 bases). Trimming stripped 8 bases from V and 14 bases from J, with 18 bases between. CDR3 length equals 12 residues. The CDR3 is CASGAGGVTLFF. CDR3 bases: TGTGCCAGCGGAGCCGGGGGGGTCACCCTGTTTTTT.

This clonotype was seen a few times. The rearrangement links TRBV19 to TRBJ1-2; no clear D gene. Germline V gene sequence: CDR1 LNHDA, CDR2 SQIVND (reference sequence). V was cut by 7 bases and J by 6 bases, with 9 bases left in between. The CDR3 is 11 residues long. For the CDR3, the DNA is TGTGCCAGTACTTGGGGTGATGGCTACACCTTC. It codes for CASTWGDGYTF.

This chain connects TRBV7-9 to TRBJ2-1; no clear D gene. This CDR3 region has 17 residues. The germline V and J ends were trimmed by 5 bases and 1 base, with 18 bases remaining between them. The germline V gene has CDR1 SEHNR and CDR2 FQNEAQ (reference sequence). Here the CDR3 reads CASSPRIPFSSYNEQFF. As DNA, the CDR3 is TGTGCCAGCAGCCCTCGAATCCCGTTCTCTTCCTACAATGAGCAGTTCTTC.

The chain links TRBV5-1 to TRBJ2-6, with 8 bases fitting TRBD1. V was pared by 0 bases and J by 5 bases, with 7 bases of the junction left unmatched. Germline values: CDR1 SGHRS, CDR2 YFSETQ. There are 17 residues in the CDR3. The CDR3 protein is CASSLADRAPWANVLTF. CDR3 coding DNA: TGCGCCAGCAGCTTGGCGGACAGGGCCCCCTGGGCCAACGTCCTGACTTTC.

In this sample, this clonotype turned up a few times. The chain recombines TRBV20-1 with TRBJ2-5; tentative D call: TRBD2 (5 bases). CDR3 size: 13 residues. With 4 bases removed from V and 4 bases from J, the gap between germline ends came to 13 bases. The germline V gene has CDR1 DFQATT and CDR2 SNEGSKA (reference sequence). The DNA of the CDR3 is TGCAGTGCTATGGAGGCCGGGGTAGAGACCCAGTACTTC. This encodes CSAMEAGVETQYF.

The chain links TRBV10-1 to TRBJ2-3, with TRBD2 identical over 7 bases. The CDR3 spans 13 residues. The trim removed 4 bases at V and 6 bases at J, leaving 4 bases unmatched. Germline CDR1 WNHNN, CDR2 SYGVQD (reference sequence). CDR3 nucleotides: TGCGCCAGCAGTGGGGACTATCTGGATACGCAGTATTTT. Its protein product is CASSGDYLDTQYF.

There are a few counts of this clonotype. This chain connects TRBV28 to TRBJ1-2; D may be TRBD1 (6 bases). The CDR3 covers 16 residues. The V and J ends lost 6 bases and 7 bases respectively, with 24 bases between them. Germline V CDR1 and CDR2: MDHEN, SYDVKM. CDR3 protein: CASSPNLPQGRGGYTF. In DNA, the CDR3 is TGTGCCAGCAGCCCGAATCTCCCACAGGGACGGGGTGGCTACACCTTC.

This clonotype was recorded many times. The chain joins TRBV12-3 or TRBV12-4 to TRBJ1-4; possible D gene TRBD1, 6 bases. Deletions cut 1 base from V and 7 bases from J, with 16 bases between. The CDR3 extends over 16 amino acids. CDR3 DNA sequence: TGTGCCAGCAGTTTAGAATTGGGGGGGGCTATTGAAAAACTGTTTTTT. Protein product: CASSLELGGAIEKLFF.

This clonotype was observed at least ten times. V usage is TRBV20-1 and J usage is TRBJ2-2; D is unclear. The CDR3 is made up of 16 amino acids. Germline CDR1 is DFQATT and CDR2 is SNEGSKA (reference sequence). Trimming cost V 6 bases and J 6 bases, with 23 bases left between them. This CDR3 is CSAPRPGNLVSGELFF. Written as DNA, the CDR3 is TGCAGTGCCCCAAGACCGGGCAATTTGGTGTCCGGGGAGCTGTTTTTT.

V usage is TRBV6-5 and J usage is TRBJ2-1; the D gene is possibly TRBD2 (6 bases). The germline V gene encodes CDR1 MNHEY and CDR2 SVGAGI. The CDR3 has 14 residues. V dropped 5 bases and J dropped 8 bases, with 16 bases sitting between them. The chain's CDR3 is CASSRPGAMDEQFF. CDR3 in DNA: TGTGCCAGCAGTCGCCCGGGAGCTATGGATGAGCAGTTCTTC.

V usage is TRBV20-1 and J usage is TRBJ2-2; D is undetermined. CDR3 length: 14 residues. The V gene lost 3 bases and the J gene lost 1 base, with 9 bases spanning the gap. The V gene's germline CDR1 is DFQATT and CDR2 SNEGSKA (reference sequence). The CDR3, as DNA: TGCAGTGCTAGCGGGCGCCAGAACACCGGGGAGCTGTTTTTT. It specifies CSASGRQNTGELFF.

This clonotype was seen at least ten times. The chain joins TRBV12-3 or TRBV12-4 to TRBJ2-7; D tentatively fits TRBD1 or TRBD2 (6 bases each). V shed 5 bases and J shed 9 bases, with 20 bases lying between them. This CDR3 is built from 14 residues. In nucleotides, the CDR3 is TGTGCCAGCAGTCCCCCCCGGGGGCAAATTAGGCAGTACGTC. It codes for CASSPPRGQIRQYV.

This clonotype was observed a handful of times. V usage is TRBV9 and J usage is TRBJ2-1; 10 bases are a match to TRBD2. V lost 4 bases, J lost 3 bases, and 7 bases stayed unmatched. The CDR3 spans 16 residues. Germline values: CDR1 SGDLS, CDR2 YYNGEE. The CDR3 DNA reads TGTGCCAGCAGCCTAGCGGGGGTGGAACTCTACAATGAGCAGTTCTTC. Its translation is CASSLAGVELYNEQFF.

This clonotype was recorded many times. In DNA, the CDR3 is TGTGCCAGCTCACCTGTTGGAGTCCAAGAGACCCAGTACTTC. As protein: CASSPVGVQETQYF. The rearrangement uses TRBV18 and TRBJ2-5; D unresolved. Looked up from germline, CDR1 is KGHSH and CDR2 is LQKENI. This CDR3 is 14 amino acids long. V was pared by 3 bases and J by 1 base, with 9 bases between. Based on the CDR3 plus reference TRBV18 and TRBJ2-5, the full variable domain is NAGVMQNPRHLVRRRGQEARLRCSPMKGHSHVYWYRQLPEEGLKFMVYLQKENIIDESGMPKERFSAEFPKEGPSILRIQQVVRGDSAAYFCASSPVGVQETQYFGPGTRLLVL.

The chain couples TRBV29-1 to TRBJ1-5; 9 nucleotides align to TRBD1. Germline CDR1 reads SQVTM; CDR2 reads ANQGSEA. J was trimmed by 3 bases and V by 5 bases; bases with no gene match: 5. This CDR3 spans 14 amino acids. The CDR3 region is CSVTGTGLNQPQHF. As DNA, the CDR3 is TGCAGCGTTACCGGGACAGGGCTCAATCAGCCCCAGCATTTT.